The 19 T cell receptor beta chains given below trace back to one sample, sequenced in a study of early T cells in non-severe SARS-CoV-2 infection. TCRdb processed the 5' RACE reads anew with MiXCR; each CDR3 protein has one entry. The table records approximately 110,000 distinct CDR3 sequences, about 15% of them present only once. What was sequenced was whole blood. The receptors stem from an adult who was a healthcare worker with PCR-confirmed SARS-CoV-2 infection or an uninfected control (not recorded which).

The sample holds a few counts of this clonotype. J is TRBJ2-7 and V is TRBV6-1; 12 nucleotides line up with TRBD2. The CDR3 length is 18 residues. Germline V gene lookup returns CDR1 MNHNS and CDR2 SASEGT. The J segment lost 0 bases and the V segment lost 8 bases, leaving 14 bases of the junction unmatched. The CDR3 region has the DNA TGTGCCAGCTGCCAGGCGAGACTAGCGGGGGAGTTCTCCTACGAGCAGTACTTC. It specifies CASCQARLAGEFSYEQYF.

This clonotype turned up a few times. The chain employs TRBV15 and TRBJ1-1; no clear D gene. CDR1 is LNHNV, CDR2 YYDKDF, per germline (reference sequence). The ends were cut back, 3 bases at V and 1 base at J, with 9 bases in the middle. This CDR3 has 14 amino acids. This CDR3 reads CATSSQLANTEAFF. CDR3 nucleotides: TGTGCCACCAGCAGCCAATTGGCGAACACTGAAGCTTTCTTT.

This clonotype was counted a few times. This chain connects TRBV29-1 to TRBJ2-3; 7 nucleotides line up with TRBD2. V lost 0 bases and J lost 3; bases outside the gene matches: 3. The germline CDR1 and CDR2 sequences are SQVTM and ANQGSEA. The CDR3 covers 14 residues. The CDR3 sequence is CSVEDRGGTDTQYF. CDR3 sequence (DNA): TGCAGCGTTGAAGATCGGGGAGGGACAGATACGCAGTATTTT.

The gene calls are TRBV7-2 and TRBJ1-1; D remains unclear. The germline CDR1 and CDR2 sequences are SGHTA and FQGNSA. This CDR3 is 14 amino acids long. Trimming removed 1 base from V and 1 base from J, with 7 bases in between. Here the CDR3 reads CASSLDSANTEAFF. The DNA of the CDR3 is TGTGCCAGCAGCTTAGACTCAGCGAACACTGAAGCTTTCTTT.

This clonotype turned up a few times. This sequence joins TRBV5-4 and TRBJ2-4, with 9 bases matching TRBD1. This CDR3 comprises 15 residues. In germline, CDR1 is SGHNT, CDR2 YYREEE (reference sequence). The junction had 12 bases not matched to a gene; V was cut back by 4 bases and J by 10 bases. The CDR3 DNA reads as TGTGCCAGCAGCATGGACAGGGGACCCTTCTTTATTCAGTACTTC. This gives the protein CASSMDRGPFFIQYF.

This clonotype came up a few times. J is TRBJ2-1 and V is TRBV7-3; the D gene is possibly TRBD1 (6 bases). Per germline, CDR1 SGHTA and CDR2 FQGTGA. The CDR3 totals 14 residues. Deletions cut 5 bases from V and 6 bases from J, with 14 bases between. For the CDR3, the DNA is TGTGCCAGCAGCCCCAGGGGCCTAATCAATGAGCAGTTCTTC. Protein product: CASSPRGLINEQFF.

This clonotype was seen more than once but under ten times. This chain links TRBV4-1 with TRBJ2-7, with 8 bases that match TRBD2. CDR1 is MGHRA and CDR2 is YSYEKL in the germline V gene. Trimming took 0 bases from V and 5 from J; bases not matched to a gene: 15. This CDR3 spans 18 amino acids. Here the CDR3 DNA reads TGCGCCAGCAGCCAAGATCAAACGGGACTAGTAACCGTCGACGAGCAGTACTTC. Its translation: CASSQDQTGLVTVDEQYF.

The chain links TRBV6-1 to TRBJ2-2; D is perhaps TRBD2 (6 bases). V lost 8 bases and J lost 5, with 12 bases in between. Per germline, CDR1 MNHNS and CDR2 SASEGT. This CDR3 contains 13 residues. The CDR3 coding sequence is TGTGCCAGCTTACGAGGAGGGACCGGGGAGCTGTTTTTT. It translates to CASLRGGTGELFF.

The sample holds a few counts of this clonotype. The chain couples TRBV11-2 to TRBJ2-2, with D possibly being TRBD2 (5 bases). Per germline, CDR1 SGHAT and CDR2 FQNNGV. The germline V and J ends were trimmed by 2 bases and 11 bases, with 9 bases remaining between them. The CDR3 has 12 residues. DNA for the CDR3: TGTGCCAGCAGCTTATTAGCGACCGAGCTGTTTTTT. The encoded protein is CASSLLATELFF.

This clonotype was seen a handful of times. The genes are TRBV5-1 and TRBJ1-1; D is undetermined. Trimming pared 0 bases from V and 7 bases from J, leaving 10 bases between. There are 13 residues in the CDR3. Germline lookup yields CDR1 SGHRS and CDR2 YFSETQ. This CDR3 reads CASSLEQPLEAFF. The CDR3 bases are TGCGCCAGCAGCTTGGAACAGCCGCTTGAAGCTTTCTTT.

In this sample, this clonotype turned up a few times. This chain links TRBV18 with TRBJ2-5, with 8 positions matching TRBD2. V gave up 0 bases and J gave up 6 bases; unmatched junction bases: 9. Germline-derived CDR1 and CDR2 are KGHSH and LQKENI. There are 16 residues in the CDR3. The CDR3 coding sequence is TGTGCCAGCTCACCACCGTTGGCGGGGGGCAAGAAGACCCAGTACTTC. This codes for CASSPPLAGGKKTQYF.

This chain links TRBV7-3 with TRBJ1-1; D unclear. The germline V and J ends were trimmed by 5 bases and 3 bases, with 10 bases remaining between them. The CDR3 has 13 residues. Germline lookup yields CDR1 SGHTA and CDR2 FQGTGA. In DNA form, the CDR3 reads TGTGCCAGCAGCGGGAGTGGGTACACTGAAGCTTTCTTT. Translated: CASSGSGYTEAFF.

This clonotype was seen a handful of times. The chain links TRBV9 to TRBJ1-6; no definite D call. Trimming stripped 2 bases from V and 7 bases from J, with 10 bases between. The CDR3 spans 14 residues. Germline-derived CDR1 and CDR2 are SGDLS and YYNGEE. CDR3 region: CASSVGQNNSPLHF. The CDR3 DNA is TGTGCCAGCAGCGTTGGCCAGAACAATTCACCCCTCCACTTT.

This clonotype has just a few counts. The J gene is TRBJ2-5, the V gene TRBV7-2, with 9 nucleotides matching TRBD2. The CDR3 contains 18 residues. V trimming: 5 bases; J trimming: 3 bases; junction bases outside the gene matches: 16. The germline CDR1 and CDR2 sequences are SGHTA and FQGNSA. The CDR3 spells CASSPDFYLAGVEETQYF. In nucleotides, the CDR3 is TGTGCCAGCAGCCCGGACTTCTATTTAGCGGGGGTTGAAGAGACCCAGTACTTC.

This clonotype was seen repeatedly, ten times or more. This chain connects TRBV6-6 to TRBJ1-1; D is unclear. Per the germline V gene, CDR1 is MNHNY and CDR2 is SVGAGI (reference sequence). Trimming took 2 bases from V and 5 from J, leaving 15 bases between them. CDR3 length equals 15 residues. This CDR3 reads CASSYANTGATEAFF. CDR3 bases: TGTGCCAGCAGTTACGCGAACACGGGTGCTACTGAAGCTTTCTTT.

The J gene is TRBJ2-3, the V gene TRBV4-1; D unresolved. The CDR3 totals 13 residues. Trimming removed 1 base at V and 8 bases at J, with 10 bases between. Germline CDR1 MGHRA, CDR2 YSYEKL. The CDR3, as DNA: TGCGCCAGCAGCCAAGCTTACAGAGGTACGCAGTATTTT. Its protein is CASSQAYRGTQYF.

In its sample, this clonotype was seen many times. This sequence joins TRBV24-1 and TRBJ2-1; D is unclear. There are 15 residues in the CDR3. Germline V gene sequence: CDR1 KGHDR, CDR2 SFDVKD. Trimming left V 5 bases short and J 6 bases short, with 16 bases between. As DNA, the CDR3 is TGTGCCACCAGTGGCCCACCCCCGGATGCCAATGAGCAGTTCTTC. Its translation is CATSGPPPDANEQFF.

This clonotype was detected ten times or more. This chain uses TRBV7-9 with TRBJ2-5; D is possibly TRBD1 or TRBD2 (6 bases each). This CDR3 is 15 amino acids long. Germline V gene sequence: CDR1 SEHNR, CDR2 FQNEAQ (reference sequence). V shed 7 bases and J shed 0 bases, with 15 bases lying between them. CDR3 protein: CASTPEGEYQETQYF. CDR3 nucleotide sequence: TGTGCCAGCACCCCGGAGGGGGAGTACCAAGAGACCCAGTACTTC.

This clonotype was detected a few times. The chain has TRBV4-1 and TRBJ1-4; D is perhaps TRBD1 (5 bases). The germline V gene encodes CDR1 MGHRA and CDR2 YSYEKL. This CDR3 comprises 15 residues. V shed 1 base and J shed 7 bases, with 13 bases lying between them. CDR3 in amino acids: CASSQVAGAGEKLFF. As DNA, the CDR3 is TGCGCCAGCAGCCAAGTAGCCGGGGCCGGTGAAAAACTGTTTTTT.